What follows are 26 T cell receptor beta chains derived from one specimen sequenced in a study of CD8+CD57+ T cells in acquired aplastic anemia. Whoever was chosen for sequencing had shown CD8+CD57+ cell expansion by flow cytometry. It was genomic DNA that served as the template for profiling TCR beta VDJ and CDR3. TCRdb ran MiXCR on the reads and lists one entry per CDR3 protein. The sample shows about 290,000 distinct CDR3 sequences, approximately 60% of them seen only once. The sequenced material came from sorted CD4+, CD8+, or CD8+CD57+ T cells (not recorded which) from PBMCs. Receptors originate from a human donor with aplastic anemia.

The V call is TRBV5-6, the J call TRBJ1-6; D perhaps matches TRBD1 (6 bases). V lost 6 bases, J lost 12 bases, and 19 bases lay in between. From germline, CDR1 is SGHDT and CDR2 YYEEEE. The CDR3 contains 14 residues. The CDR3 loop is CASTLVGQGRPLHF. The CDR3 DNA follows: TGTGCCAGCACCCTCGTTGGCCAGGGGAGACCCCTCCACTTT. The complete variable domain, with remaining parts taken from reference TRBV5-6 and TRBJ1-6, reads DAGVTQSPTHLIKTRGQQVTLRCSPKSGHDTVSWYQQALGQGPQFIFQYYEEEERQRGNFPDRFSGHQFPNYSSELNVNALLLGDSALYLCASTLVGQGRPLHFGNGTRLTVT.

This clonotype appeared many times. V usage is TRBV7-9 and J usage is TRBJ1-1; D is unresolved. V shed 4 bases and J shed 5 bases, with 5 bases lying between them. The CDR3 consists of 11 residues. Germline CDR1 is SEHNR and CDR2 is FQNEAQ (reference sequence). In nucleotides, the CDR3 is TGTGCCAGCAGCTCTAGTACTGAAGCTTTCTTT. Translating it yields CASSSSTEAFF.

This CDR3 is CASSWTPVDRGRRDTEAFF. The CDR3 DNA follows: TGTGCCAGCAGCTGGACGCCCGTGGACAGGGGGCGGAGGGACACTGAAGCTTTCTTT. The gene calls are TRBV7-8 and TRBJ1-1; 11 nucleotides agree with TRBD1. Germline CDR1 and CDR2: SGHVS and FQNEAQ. The CDR3 consists of 19 residues. Trimming took 4 bases from V and 3 from J; bases not matched to a gene: 16.

This clonotype showed up many times. The CDR3 nucleotides are TGCAGTGCCCCCAAAGGGAGGGAAGGCTACACCTTC. Translated, it gives CSAPKGREGYTF. The rearrangement uses TRBV20-1 and TRBJ1-2; D call uncertain. The CDR3 is 12 residues long. Germline-derived CDR1 and CDR2 are DFQATT and SNEGSKA (reference sequence). The ends were cut back, 6 bases at V and 8 bases at J, with 16 bases in the middle.

This chain links TRBV15 with TRBJ2-1, with 11 bases matching TRBD2. With 6 bases clipped from V and 3 bases from J, the junction kept 10 bases outside the gene matches. The CDR3 runs 17 residues. Germline CDR1 reads LNHNV; CDR2 reads YYDKDF (reference sequence). CDR3 sequence: CATSDFGTSGVYNEQFF. The CDR3 region has the DNA TGTGCCACCAGTGATTTCGGGACTAGCGGAGTCTACAATGAGCAGTTCTTC.

The rearrangement links TRBV19 to TRBJ1-2, with 7 bases that match TRBD1. In germline, CDR1 is LNHDA, CDR2 SQIVND (reference sequence). The CDR3 is made up of 11 amino acids. V shed 6 bases and J 6 bases; nucleotides not matched to a gene: 1. Here the CDR3 reads CASRQGDGYTF. The CDR3 DNA sequence: TGTGCCAGTAGGCAGGGGGATGGCTACACCTTC.

On this clonotype itself: At one of its ends the junction is not consistent with the germline gene, which may arise from a read error. The chain carries TRBV7-2 and TRBJ1-6, with D possibly matching TRBD1 (5 bases). This CDR3 has 16 residues. Germline assignment: CDR1 SGHTA and CDR2 FQGNSA. The CDR3: CASSLGRVATNSPPHF. CDR3 sequence (DNA): TGTGCCAGCAGCTTAGGCAGGGTGGCCACTAATTCACCCCCCCACTTT.

The chain recombines TRBV25-1 with TRBJ2-7; D perhaps matches TRBD1 (5 bases). With 5 bases removed from V and 3 bases from J, the gap between germline ends came to 20 bases. This CDR3 is built from 16 residues. The V gene's germline CDR1 is MGHDK and CDR2 SYGVNS. The CDR3 reads CASSPPPGKGIYEQYF. The CDR3 DNA follows: TGTGCCAGCAGTCCCCCCCCAGGGAAGGGGATCTACGAGCAGTACTTC.

This clonotype was picked up many times. A junction end diverges from the germline sequence, so it may reflect a read error. The V call is TRBV2, the J call TRBJ1-5; 8 bases fit TRBD1. The length of the CDR3 is 15 residues. Germline CDR1 and CDR2: SNHLY and FYNNEI. This CDR3 is CASSKLQGEYQLQHF. As DNA, the CDR3 is TGTGCCAGCAGTAAACTACAGGGGGAATATCAGCTCCAGCATTTT.

This clonotype was recorded many times. This sequence joins TRBV5-8 and TRBJ2-1, with TRBD2 matching over 9 bases. The V and J ends lost 3 bases and 5 bases, in that order; junction bases with no gene match: 12. CDR3 size: 17 residues. Germline loops: CDR1 SGHTS, CDR2 YDEGEE. The CDR3, as DNA: TGTGCCAGCAGCTGGGAACTAGCGGGTCGGGGGGACAATGAGCAGTTCTTC. Protein product: CASSWELAGRGDNEQFF.

V and J are TRBV27 and TRBJ2-7; D not certain. Germline V gene sequence: CDR1 MNHEY, CDR2 SMNVEV (reference sequence). The ends were cut back, 4 bases at V and 2 bases at J, with 15 bases in the middle. This CDR3 comprises 15 residues. The CDR3 DNA is TGTGCCAGCAGTTCCGAAGACTCATTCCCCTACGAGCAGTACTTC. This sequence encodes CASSSEDSFPYEQYF.

This chain joins TRBV20-1 and TRBJ1-4, with TRBD1 matching 9 bases. V was clipped by 2 bases and J by 7 bases; unmatched bases: 5. The CDR3 length is 14 residues. Germline V gene data show CDR1 as DFQATT and CDR2 as SNEGSKA (reference sequence). In nucleotides, the CDR3 is TGCAGTGCTAGAAGACAGGGGGTGGTTGAAAAACTGTTTTTT. Amino acids: CSARRQGVVEKLFF.

The J gene is TRBJ2-1, the V gene TRBV10-2; D possibly corresponds to TRBD1 (6 bases). CDR3 length: 15 residues. Trimming stripped 2 bases from V and 4 bases from J, with 12 bases between. The germline V gene encodes CDR1 WSHSY and CDR2 SAAADI. CDR3 nucleotides: TGCGCCAGCAGTGAGGGTGGGGGCCTTTACAATGAGCAGTTCTTC. This translates into CASSEGGGLYNEQFF.

This chain uses TRBV7-9 with TRBJ1-1, with D uncertain. V dropped 2 bases and J dropped 0 bases, with 13 bases sitting between them. The CDR3 spans 16 residues. Germline V lookup: CDR1 SEHNR, CDR2 FQNEAQ (reference sequence). The CDR3, as DNA: TGTGCCAGCAGCTTATCCGGGCAGTTGATGAACACTGAAGCTTTCTTT. Amino acids: CASSLSGQLMNTEAFF.

The V and J genes are TRBV20-1 and TRBJ2-7; D gene unclear. The CDR3 is 12 amino acids. V lost 3 bases and J 4 bases, leaving 10 bases between the germline ends. Germline CDR1 and CDR2: DFQATT and SNEGSKA (reference sequence). The CDR3 coding sequence is TGCAGTGCTAGTTGGACGGATTACGAGCAGTACTTC. It translates to CSASWTDYEQYF.

V is TRBV29-1 and J is TRBJ1-1, with TRBD1 identical over 11 bases. CDR3 length: 14 residues. V was pared by 4 bases and J by 2 bases, with 3 bases of the junction left unmatched. Germline V gene sequence: CDR1 SQVTM, CDR2 ANQGSEA. CDR3 sequence (DNA): TGCAGCGTTGGGGGACAGGGGGTTAACACTGAAGCTTTCTTT. This sequence encodes CSVGGQGVNTEAFF.

This sequence joins TRBV9 and TRBJ2-7; 7 positions agree with TRBD2. The germline V gene encodes CDR1 SGDLS and CDR2 YYNGEE. V shed 0 bases, J shed 5 bases, and the junction held 8 bases outside the gene matches. The CDR3 loop spans 15 amino acids. DNA for the CDR3: TGTGCCAGCAGCGTAGGGGGCGGGAGAAGCGACGAGCAGTACTTC. Translated: CASSVGGGRSDEQYF.

This clonotype was counted at least ten times. The chain employs TRBV11-2 and TRBJ2-1, with a possible D match to TRBD2 (6 bases). Germline values: CDR1 SGHAT, CDR2 FQNNGV. This CDR3 region has 16 residues. V was trimmed by 6 bases and J by 6 bases, leaving 21 bases between them. The CDR3 spells CASSQEGRRLVNEQFF. Here the CDR3 DNA reads TGTGCCAGCAGTCAAGAAGGCAGGAGACTAGTCAATGAGCAGTTCTTC. The full variable domain, with the rest looked up from reference TRBV11-2 and TRBJ2-1, is EAGVAQSPRYKIIEKRQSVAFWCNPISGHATLYWYQQILGQGPKLLIQFQNNGVVDDSQLPKDRFSAERLKGVDSTLKIQPAKLEDSAVYLCASSQEGRRLVNEQFFGPGTRLTVL.

The V and J genes are TRBV7-9 and TRBJ2-1; weak D call: TRBD1 (5 bases). Per germline, CDR1 SEHNR and CDR2 FQNEAQ (reference sequence). Between the trimmed V and J ends, which lost 5 bases and 6 bases, there was a span of 11 bases. The CDR3 has 13 residues. The CDR3 bases are TGTGCCAGCAGCCCCCTGGGGCGCAATGAGCAGTTCTTC. It specifies CASSPLGRNEQFF.

The sample holds many counts of this clonotype. V usage is TRBV25-1 and J usage is TRBJ1-4; D is undetermined. V was clipped by 5 bases and J by 4 bases, with 11 bases between them. Per germline, CDR1 MGHDK and CDR2 SYGVNS. This CDR3 has 14 residues. In DNA, the CDR3 is TGTGCCAGCAGTAAGCTGGACGGTAATGAAAAACTGTTTTTT. It codes for CASSKLDGNEKLFF. Full variable domain (remainder filled in from reference TRBV25-1 and TRBJ1-4): EADIYQTPRYLVIGTGKKITLECSQTMGHDKMYWYQQDPGMELHLIHYSYGVNSTEKGDLSSESTVSRIRTEHFPLTLESARPSHTSQYLCASSKLDGNEKLFFGSGTQLSVL.

This sequence joins TRBV9 and TRBJ2-5; D is possibly TRBD2 (6 bases). This CDR3 is built from 14 residues. V was shortened by 4 bases and J by 5 bases, with 15 bases between the two germline ends. CDR1 is SGDLS and CDR2 is YYNGEE in the germline V gene. In DNA form, the CDR3 reads TGTGCCAGCAGCCCTAGCGTTGTCGTTGAGACCCAGTACTTC. It specifies CASSPSVVVETQYF.

As for this clonotype: At one end the junction does not follow the germline gene, possibly because of a read error. This chain uses TRBV25-1 with TRBJ2-1, with 8 positions matching TRBD2. Germline V CDR1 and CDR2: MGHDK, SYGVNS. The CDR3 has 15 amino acids. This CDR3 is CASSLRQRESNEQFF. In nucleotides, the CDR3 is TGCGCCAGCAGCTTGAGGCAGCGGGAGAGCAATGAGCAGTTCTTC.

This clonotype was picked up a small number of times. CDR3 nucleotide sequence: TGTGCCAGCAGTCGGGACACAGCCTACGAGCAGTACTTC. Amino acid sequence: CASSRDTAYEQYF. The chain joins TRBV2 to TRBJ2-7; the D gene is possibly TRBD1 (6 bases). The CDR3 length is 13 residues. Germline-derived CDR1 and CDR2 are SNHLY and FYNNEI. V was cut by 5 bases and J by 2 bases, with 10 bases left in between.

This clonotype was recorded many times. The rearrangement joins TRBV6-1 to TRBJ1-2; D unclear. Germline lookup yields CDR1 MNHNS and CDR2 SASEGT. This CDR3 spans 14 amino acids. The V and J ends lost 0 bases and 7 bases respectively, with 12 bases between them. The CDR3 spells CASSEAGGGSGYTF. The CDR3 region has the DNA TGTGCCAGCAGTGAAGCCGGTGGAGGGTCTGGCTACACCTTC.

The J gene is TRBJ1-6, the V gene TRBV10-3; D unresolved. The V gene's germline CDR1 is ENHRY and CDR2 SYGVKD. Trimming took off 7 bases at V and 5 bases at J, with 9 bases between the two ends. There are 13 residues in the CDR3. The CDR3 here is CAITGSNNSPLHF. In DNA, the CDR3 is TGTGCCATCACCGGTTCGAATAATTCACCCCTCCACTTT.

This clonotype has only a few counts. The V gene is TRBV20-1, the J gene TRBJ2-7; 11 bases line up with TRBD2. The CDR3 runs 15 residues. Germline CDR1 DFQATT, CDR2 SNEGSKA (reference sequence). The ends lost 6 bases at V and 6 bases at J; junction bases unmatched: 13. CDR3 DNA sequence: TGCAGTGCCCCAAGGGCACTAGCGGGGGAGGGCGAGCAGTACTTC. Protein sequence: CSAPRALAGEGEQYF.